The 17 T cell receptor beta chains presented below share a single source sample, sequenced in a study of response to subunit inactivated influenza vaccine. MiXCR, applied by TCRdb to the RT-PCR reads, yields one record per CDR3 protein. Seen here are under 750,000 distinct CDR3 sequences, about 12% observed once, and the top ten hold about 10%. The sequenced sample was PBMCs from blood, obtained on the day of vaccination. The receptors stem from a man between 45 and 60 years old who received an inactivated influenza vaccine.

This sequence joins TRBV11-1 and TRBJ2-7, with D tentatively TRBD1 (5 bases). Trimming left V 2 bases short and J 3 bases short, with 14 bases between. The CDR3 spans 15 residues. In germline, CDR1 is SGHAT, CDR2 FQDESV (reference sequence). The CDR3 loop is CASSLSDSADYEQYF. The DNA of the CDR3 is TGTGCCAGCAGCTTATCAGACAGTGCCGACTACGAGCAGTACTTC. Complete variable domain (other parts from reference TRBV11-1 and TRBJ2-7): EAEVAQSPRYKITEKSQAVAFWCDPISGHATLYWYRQILGQGPELLVQFQDESVVDDSQLPKDRFSAERLKGVDSTLKIQPAELGDSAMYLCASSLSDSADYEQYFGPGTRLTVT.

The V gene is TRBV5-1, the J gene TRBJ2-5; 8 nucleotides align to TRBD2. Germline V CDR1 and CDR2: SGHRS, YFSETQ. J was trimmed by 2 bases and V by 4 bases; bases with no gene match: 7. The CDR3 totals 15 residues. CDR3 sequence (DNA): TGCGCCAGCAGCCCGGCGGGGGGTCTTCAAGAGACCCAGTACTTC. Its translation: CASSPAGGLQETQYF.

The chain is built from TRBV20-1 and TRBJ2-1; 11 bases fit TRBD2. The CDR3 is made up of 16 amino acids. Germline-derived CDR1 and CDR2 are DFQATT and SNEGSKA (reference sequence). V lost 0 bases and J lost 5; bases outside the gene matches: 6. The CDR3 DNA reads TGCAGTGCTAGAGATAACGGACTAGCGGGCAACAATGAGCAGTTCTTC. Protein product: CSARDNGLAGNNEQFF.

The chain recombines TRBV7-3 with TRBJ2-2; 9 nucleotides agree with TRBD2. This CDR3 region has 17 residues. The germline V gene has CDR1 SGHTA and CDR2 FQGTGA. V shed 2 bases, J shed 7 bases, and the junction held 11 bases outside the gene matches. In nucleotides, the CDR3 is TGTGCCAGCAGCTTACGGGCGGCGGGAGGGCCACTCGGGGAGCTGTTTTTT. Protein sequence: CASSLRAAGGPLGELFF. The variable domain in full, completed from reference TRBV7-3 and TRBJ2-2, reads GAGVSQTPSNKVTEKGKYVELRCDPISGHTALYWYRQSLGQGPEFLIYFQGTGAADDSGLPNDRFFAVRPEGSVSTLKIQRTERGDSAVYLCASSLRAAGGPLGELFFGEGSRLTVL.

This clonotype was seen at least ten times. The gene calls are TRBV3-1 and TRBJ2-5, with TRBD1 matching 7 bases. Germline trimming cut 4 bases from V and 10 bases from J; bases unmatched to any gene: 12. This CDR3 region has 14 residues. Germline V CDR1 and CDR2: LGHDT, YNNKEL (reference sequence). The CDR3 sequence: CASSPPGQTPGQYF. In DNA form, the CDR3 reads TGTGCCAGCAGCCCACCGGGACAGACCCCTGGCCAGTACTTC.

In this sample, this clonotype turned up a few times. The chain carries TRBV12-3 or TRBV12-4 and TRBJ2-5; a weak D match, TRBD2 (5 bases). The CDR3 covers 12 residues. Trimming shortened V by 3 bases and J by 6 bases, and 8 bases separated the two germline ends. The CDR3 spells CASSFEGQTQYF. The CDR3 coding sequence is TGTGCCAGCAGTTTCGAGGGTCAGACCCAGTACTTC.

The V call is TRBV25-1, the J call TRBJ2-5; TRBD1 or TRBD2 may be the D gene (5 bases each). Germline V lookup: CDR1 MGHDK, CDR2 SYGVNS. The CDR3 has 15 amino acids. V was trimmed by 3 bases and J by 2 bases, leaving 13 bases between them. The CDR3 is CASSDYGTMQETQYF. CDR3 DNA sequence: TGTGCCAGCAGTGATTATGGGACGATGCAAGAGACCCAGTACTTC.

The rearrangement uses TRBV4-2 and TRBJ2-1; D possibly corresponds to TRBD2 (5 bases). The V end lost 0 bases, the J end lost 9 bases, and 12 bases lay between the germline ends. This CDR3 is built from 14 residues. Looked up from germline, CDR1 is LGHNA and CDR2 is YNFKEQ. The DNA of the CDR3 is TGTGCCAGCAGCCAAGACCTTCTTAGCGCTGAGCAGTTCTTC. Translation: CASSQDLLSAEQFF.

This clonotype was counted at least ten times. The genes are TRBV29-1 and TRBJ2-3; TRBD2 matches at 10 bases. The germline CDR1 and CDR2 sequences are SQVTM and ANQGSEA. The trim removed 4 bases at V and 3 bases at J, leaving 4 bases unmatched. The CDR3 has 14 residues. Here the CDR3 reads CSVGVAGGTDTQYF. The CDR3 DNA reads TGCAGCGTTGGGGTAGCGGGAGGTACAGATACGCAGTATTTT.

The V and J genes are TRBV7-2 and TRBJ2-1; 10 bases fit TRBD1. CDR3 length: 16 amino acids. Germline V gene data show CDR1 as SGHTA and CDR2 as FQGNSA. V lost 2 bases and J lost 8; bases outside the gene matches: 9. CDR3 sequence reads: CASSLTGTGVWYEQFF. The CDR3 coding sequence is TGTGCCAGCAGCTTAACCGGGACAGGGGTGTGGTATGAGCAGTTCTTC.

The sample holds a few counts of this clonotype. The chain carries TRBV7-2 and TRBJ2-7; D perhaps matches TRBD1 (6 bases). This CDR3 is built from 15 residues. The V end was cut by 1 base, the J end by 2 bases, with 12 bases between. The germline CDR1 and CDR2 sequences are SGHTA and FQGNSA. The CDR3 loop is CASSLDPGHAYEQYF. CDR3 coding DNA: TGTGCCAGCAGCTTAGACCCGGGACATGCCTACGAGCAGTACTTC.

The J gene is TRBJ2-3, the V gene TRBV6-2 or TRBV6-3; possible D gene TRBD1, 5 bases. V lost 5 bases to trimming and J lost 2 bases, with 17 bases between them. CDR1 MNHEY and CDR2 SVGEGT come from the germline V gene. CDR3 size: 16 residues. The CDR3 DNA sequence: TGTGCCAGCAGTCCCCTGACAGTCCGTACCACAGATACGCAGTATTTT. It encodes CASSPLTVRTTDTQYF.

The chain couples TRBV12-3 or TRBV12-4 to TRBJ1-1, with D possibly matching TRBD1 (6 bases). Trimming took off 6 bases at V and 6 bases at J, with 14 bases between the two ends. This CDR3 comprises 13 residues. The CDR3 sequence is CASSLQGSSEAFF. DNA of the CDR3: TGTGCCAGCAGCCTACAGGGATCCTCTGAAGCTTTCTTT.

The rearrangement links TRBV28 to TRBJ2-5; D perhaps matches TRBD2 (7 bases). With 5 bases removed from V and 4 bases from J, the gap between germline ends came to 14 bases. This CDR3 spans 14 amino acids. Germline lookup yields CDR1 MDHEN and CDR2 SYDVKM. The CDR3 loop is CASSKGGVRETQYF. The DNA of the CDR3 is TGTGCCAGCAGTAAAGGGGGGGTAAGAGAGACCCAGTACTTC.

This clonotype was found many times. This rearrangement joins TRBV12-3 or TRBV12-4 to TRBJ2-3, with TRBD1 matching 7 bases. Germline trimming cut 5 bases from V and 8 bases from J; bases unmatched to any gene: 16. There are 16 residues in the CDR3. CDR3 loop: CASSRPGQTPGGTQYF. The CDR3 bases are TGTGCCAGCAGTCGACCGGGACAGACCCCAGGGGGTACGCAGTATTTT.

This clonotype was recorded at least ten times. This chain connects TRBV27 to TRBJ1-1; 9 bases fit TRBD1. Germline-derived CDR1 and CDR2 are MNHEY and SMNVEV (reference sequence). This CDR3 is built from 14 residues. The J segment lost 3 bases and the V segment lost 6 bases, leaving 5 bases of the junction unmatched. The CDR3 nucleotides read TGTGCCAGCAGCCCACAGGGGGCTGACACTGAAGCTTTCTTT. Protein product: CASSPQGADTEAFF.

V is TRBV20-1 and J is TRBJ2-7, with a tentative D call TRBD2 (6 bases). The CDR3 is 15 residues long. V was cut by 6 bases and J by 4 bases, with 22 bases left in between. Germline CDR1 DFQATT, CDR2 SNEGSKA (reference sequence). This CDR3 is CSATTGTPNQYEQYF. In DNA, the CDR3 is TGCAGTGCAACAACCGGGACTCCAAACCAATACGAGCAGTACTTC.